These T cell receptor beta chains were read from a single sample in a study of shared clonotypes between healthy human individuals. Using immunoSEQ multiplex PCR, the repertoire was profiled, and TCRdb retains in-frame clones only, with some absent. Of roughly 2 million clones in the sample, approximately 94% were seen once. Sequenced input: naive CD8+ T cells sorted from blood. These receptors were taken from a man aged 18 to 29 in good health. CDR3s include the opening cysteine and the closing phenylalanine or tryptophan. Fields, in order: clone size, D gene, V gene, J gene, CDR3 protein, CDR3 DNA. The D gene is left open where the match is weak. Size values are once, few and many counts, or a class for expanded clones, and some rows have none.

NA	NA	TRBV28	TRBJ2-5	CASSSPPRGALQETQYF	TGTGCCAGCAGTTCCCCCCCTCGCGGGGCATTGCAAGAGACCCAGTACTTC
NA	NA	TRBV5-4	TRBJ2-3	CASSFVAGSTDTQYF	TGTGCCAGCAGCTTCGTCGCGGGAAGCACAGATACGCAGTATTTT
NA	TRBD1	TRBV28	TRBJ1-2	CASSVQGAGGYGYTF	TGTGCCAGCAGTGTACAGGGGGCTGGGGGCTATGGCTACACCTTC
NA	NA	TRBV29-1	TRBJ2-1	CSVEERGVYNEQFF	TGCAGCGTTGAGGAAAGAGGGGTCTACAATGAGCAGTTCTTC
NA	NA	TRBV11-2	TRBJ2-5	CASSPWGAGLVETQYF	TGTGCCAGCAGCCCGTGGGGGGCGGGCTTGGTGGAGACCCAGTACTTC
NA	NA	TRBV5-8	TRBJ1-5	CASSTPGRENGGNQAQHF	TGTGCCAGCAGCACCCCGGGGAGAGAAAATGGTGGGAATCAGGCCCAGCATTTT
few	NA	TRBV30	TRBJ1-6	CAWERVAEPLHF	TGTGCCTGGGAGCGGGTTGCCGAACCCCTCCACTTT
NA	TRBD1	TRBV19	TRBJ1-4	CASSSRDSPNEKLFF	TGTGCCAGTAGTTCCCGGGACAGTCCTAATGAAAAGCTGTTTTTT
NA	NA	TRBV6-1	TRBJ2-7	CASSLNQEYYEQYF	TGTGCCAGCAGCCTAAACCAGGAGTACTACGAGCAGTACTTC
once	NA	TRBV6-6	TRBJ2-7	CASSTPGRPYEQYF	TGTGCCAGCAGCACCCCGGGCCGTCCCTACGAGCAGTACTTC
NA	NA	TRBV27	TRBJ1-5	CASSLAGNQPQHF	TGTGCCAGCTCCTTGGCCGGTAATCAGCCCCAGCATTTT
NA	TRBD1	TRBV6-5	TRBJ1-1	CASSYIGTGESEAFF	TGTGCCAGCAGTTACATCGGGACAGGGGAGTCTGAAGCTTTCTTT
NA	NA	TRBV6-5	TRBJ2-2	CASSFLAFPNTGELFF	TGTGCCAGCAGTTTCCTAGCGTTCCCGAACACCGGGGAGCTGTTTTTT
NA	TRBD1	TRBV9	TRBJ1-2	CASSLGTGGYTF	TGTGCCAGCAGCTTAGGGACAGGTGGCTACACCTTC
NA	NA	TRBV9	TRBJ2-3	CASSGRWSGKSTDTQYF	TGTGCCAGCAGCGGCCGCTGGAGCGGAAAGAGCACAGATACGCAGTATTTT
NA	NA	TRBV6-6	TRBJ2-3	CASRRGQSHTDTQYF	TGTGCCAGCAGGCGGGGACAGTCCCACACAGATACGCAGTATTTT
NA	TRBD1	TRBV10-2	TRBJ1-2	CASNGQGSNYGYTF	TGCGCCAGCAATGGACAGGGATCTAACTATGGCTACACCTTC
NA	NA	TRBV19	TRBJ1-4	CASSTRSFNEKLFF	TGTGCCAGTAGTACTCGGTCATTTAATGAAAAACTGTTTTTT
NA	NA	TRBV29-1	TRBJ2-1	CSVPAPGPGAPYNEQFF	TGCAGCGTGCCGGCTCCAGGGCCCGGGGCCCCCTACAATGAGCAGTTCTTC
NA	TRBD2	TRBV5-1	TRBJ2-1	CASSLAAVAGDWYNEQFF	TGCGCCAGCAGCTTGGCCGCTGTAGCGGGAGATTGGTACAATGAGCAGTTCTTC
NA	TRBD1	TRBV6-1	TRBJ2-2	CASSESAGGSGELFF	TGTGCCAGCAGTGAATCCGCAGGGGGCTCCGGGGAGCTGTTTTTT
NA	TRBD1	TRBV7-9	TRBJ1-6	CASSLDRGLAPLHF	TGTGCCAGCAGCTTAGACAGGGGGCTAGCACCCCTCCACTTT
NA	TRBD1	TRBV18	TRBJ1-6	CASSPEGAESPLHF	TGTGCCAGCTCACCAGAGGGGGCAGAGTCACCCCTCCACTTT
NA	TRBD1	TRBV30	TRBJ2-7	CAWDGQGGSSYEQYF	TGTGCCTGGGACGGACAGGGGGGCAGCTCCTACGAGCAGTACTTC
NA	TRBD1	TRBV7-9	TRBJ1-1	CVTQGANTEAFF	TGTGTCACCCAGGGGGCCAACACTGAAGCTTTCTTT
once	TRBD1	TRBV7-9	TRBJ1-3	CASRLPTTGTEYSGNTIYF	TGTGCCAGCAGGCTACCGACTACCGGGACAGAGTATTCTGGAAACACCATATATTTT
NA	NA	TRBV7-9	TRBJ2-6	CASSPPGSGANVLTF	TGTGCCAGCAGCCCCCCAGGGTCTGGGGCCAACGTCCTGACTTTC
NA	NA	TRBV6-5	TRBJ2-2	CASEGVRTGELFF	TGTGCCAGCGAAGGGGTCCGCACCGGGGAGCTGTTTTTT
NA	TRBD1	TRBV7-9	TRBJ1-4	CASSSRTGAKLFF	TGTGCCAGCAGCTCGCGGACAGGGGCAAAACTGTTTTTT
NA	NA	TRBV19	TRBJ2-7	CASSVRDSNGYEQYF	TGTGCCAGTAGTGTTCGGGACTCCAACGGATACGAGCAGTACTTC
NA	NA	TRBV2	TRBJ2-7	CASSEAIEGHLLDEQYF	TGTGCCAGCAGTGAAGCGATTGAGGGCCACCTCTTAGACGAGCAGTACTTC
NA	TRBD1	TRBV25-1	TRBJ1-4	CASSDWRQGDNEKLFF	TGTGCCAGCAGTGATTGGAGACAGGGGGATAATGAAAAACTGTTTTTT
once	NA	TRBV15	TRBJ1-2	CATSRGTGDGYTF	TGTGCCACCAGCAGAGGCACAGGAGATGGCTACACCTTC
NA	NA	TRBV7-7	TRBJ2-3	CASSLADGDTQYF	TGTGCTAGCAGCTTAGCGGACGGAGATACGCAGTATTTT
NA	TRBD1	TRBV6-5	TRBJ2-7	CASSYYRGGREQYF	TGTGCCAGCAGTTATTACAGGGGTGGGCGCGAGCAGTACTTC
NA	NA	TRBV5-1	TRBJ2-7	CASSSNSYEQYF	TGCGCCAGCAGCTCCAACTCCTACGAGCAGTACTTC
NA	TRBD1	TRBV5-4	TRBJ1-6	CASSFRDSPPHNSPLHF	TGTGCCAGCAGCTTTCGGGACAGCCCCCCGCATAATTCACCCCTCCACTTT
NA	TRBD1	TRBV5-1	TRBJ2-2	CASSLGTGGDRELFF	TGCGCCAGCAGCTTGGGGACAGGGGGTGATCGGGAGCTGTTTTTT
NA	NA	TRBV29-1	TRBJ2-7	CSVEDGDEQYF	TGCAGCGTTGAAGATGGGGACGAGCAGTACTTC
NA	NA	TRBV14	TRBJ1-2	CASSPTSNYGYTF	TGTGCCAGCAGCCCTACATCGAACTATGGCTACACCTTC
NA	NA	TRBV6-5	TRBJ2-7	CASSPGFLYEQYF	TGTGCCAGCAGTCCCGGGTTTCTCTACGAGCAGTACTTC
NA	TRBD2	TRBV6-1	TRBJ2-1	CASSEDPSGSYNEQFF	TGTGCCAGCAGTGAAGACCCTAGCGGGAGCTACAATGAGCAGTTCTTC
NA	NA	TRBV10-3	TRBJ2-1	CAIRPDEGLEQFF	TGTGCCATCAGGCCCGATGAGGGCTTAGAGCAGTTCTTC
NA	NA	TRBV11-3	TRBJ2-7	CASSPPGRINEQYF	TGTGCCAGCAGCCCTCCCGGCAGAATCAACGAGCAGTACTTC
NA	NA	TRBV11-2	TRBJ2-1	CASSYTAGDEQFF	TGTGCCAGCAGCTATACAGCGGGCGATGAGCAGTTCTTC
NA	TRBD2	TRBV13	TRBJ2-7	CASSLGGTRGEQYF	TGTGCCAGCAGCTTAGGCGGGACTAGGGGCGAGCAGTACTTC
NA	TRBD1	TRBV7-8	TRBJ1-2	CASSSPGQGAEGYTF	TGTGCCAGCAGCTCTCCGGGACAGGGGGCTGAGGGCTACACCTTC
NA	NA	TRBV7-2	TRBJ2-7	CASSFGGSSYEQYF	TGTGCCAGCAGCTTCGGGGGAAGCTCCTACGAGCAGTACTTC
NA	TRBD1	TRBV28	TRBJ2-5	CASSLIGGQAFQETQYF	TGTGCCAGCAGTTTAATTGGCGGACAGGCCTTCCAAGAGACCCAGTACTTC
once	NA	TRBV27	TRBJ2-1	CASRPLRGDEQFF	TGTGCCAGCAGGCCCTTAAGGGGAGATGAGCAGTTCTTC
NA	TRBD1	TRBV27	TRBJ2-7	CASSLIGTGAREQYF	TGTGCCAGCAGTTTGATCGGGACAGGGGCTAGGGAGCAGTACTTC
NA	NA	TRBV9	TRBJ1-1	CASSVGGREDTEAFF	TGTGCCAGCAGCGTAGGGGGCAGGGAGGACACTGAAGCTTTCTTT
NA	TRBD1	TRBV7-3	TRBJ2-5	CASSSTGGETQYF	TGTGCCAGCAGCTCGACAGGGGGAGAGACCCAGTACTTC
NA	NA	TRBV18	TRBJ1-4	CASSSYGTTNEKLFF	TGTGCCAGCTCATCCTATGGGACAACTAATGAAAAACTGTTTTTT
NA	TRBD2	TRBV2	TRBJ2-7	CASSVWTSGETYEQYF	TGTGCCAGCAGTGTTTGGACTAGCGGGGAAACCTACGAGCAGTACTTC
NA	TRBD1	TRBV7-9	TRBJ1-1	CASRFDRDEIEAFF	TGTGCCAGCCGCTTCGACAGGGACGAAATTGAAGCTTTCTTT
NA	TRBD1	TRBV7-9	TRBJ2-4	CASSLEGTGGIAKNIQYF	TGTGCCAGCAGCTTAGAAGGGACAGGGGGGATAGCCAAAAACATTCAGTACTTC
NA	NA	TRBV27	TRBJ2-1	CASSFNPSSYNEQFF	TGTGCCAGCAGTTTTAATCCGAGCTCCTACAATGAGCAGTTCTTC